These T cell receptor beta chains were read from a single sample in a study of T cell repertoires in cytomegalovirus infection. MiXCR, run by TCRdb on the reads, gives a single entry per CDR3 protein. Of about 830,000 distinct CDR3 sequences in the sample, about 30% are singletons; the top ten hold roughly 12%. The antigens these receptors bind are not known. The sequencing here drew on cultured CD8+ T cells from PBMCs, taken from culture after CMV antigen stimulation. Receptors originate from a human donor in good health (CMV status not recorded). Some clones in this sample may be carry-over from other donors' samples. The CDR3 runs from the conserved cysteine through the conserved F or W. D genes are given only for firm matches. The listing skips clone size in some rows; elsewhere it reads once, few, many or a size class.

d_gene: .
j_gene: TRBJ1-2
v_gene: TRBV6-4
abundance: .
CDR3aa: CASSDLVGTHYGYTF
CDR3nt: TGTGCCAGCAGTGACTTAGTGGGCACCCACTATGGCTACACCTTC

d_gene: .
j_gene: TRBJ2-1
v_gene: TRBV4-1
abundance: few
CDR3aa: CASSQVSAGLGEQFF
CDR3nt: TGCGCCAGCAGCCAAGTATCGGCAGGGCTCGGGGAGCAGTTCTTC

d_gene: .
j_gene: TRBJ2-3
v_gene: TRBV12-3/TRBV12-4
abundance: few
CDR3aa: CASSSSALTDTQYF
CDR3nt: TGTGCCAGCAGTTCCTCGGCCCTGACAGATACGCAGTATTTT

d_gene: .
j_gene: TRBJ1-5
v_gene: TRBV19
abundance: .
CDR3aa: CASSIGRGYSNQPQHF
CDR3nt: TGTGCCAGTAGTATAGGTCGGGGGTATAGCAATCAGCCCCAGCATTTT

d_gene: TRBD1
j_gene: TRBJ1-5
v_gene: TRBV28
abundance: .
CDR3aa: CASTLPGQGVILGGNQPQHF
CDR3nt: TGTGCCAGCACCCTGCCAGGACAGGGGGTGATATTGGGCGGCAATCAGCCCCAGCATTTT

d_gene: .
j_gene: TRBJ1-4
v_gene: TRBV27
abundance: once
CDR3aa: CASSLSAGANEKLFF
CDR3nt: TGTGCCAGCAGTTTATCGGCAGGGGCTAATGAAAAACTGTTTTTT

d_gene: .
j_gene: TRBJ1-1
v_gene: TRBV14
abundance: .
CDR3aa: CASSQEYGRWDPEAFF
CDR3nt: TGTGCCAGCAGCCAAGAATATGGACGGTGGGATCCTGAAGCTTTCTTT

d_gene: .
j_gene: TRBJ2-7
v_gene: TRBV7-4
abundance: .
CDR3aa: CASSPAGGPSYEQYF
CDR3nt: TGTGCCAGCAGCCCTGCAGGGGGGCCCTCCTACGAGCAGTACTTC

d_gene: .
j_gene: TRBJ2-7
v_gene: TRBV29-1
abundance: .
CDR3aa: CSVEGGDSTQTTDYEQYF
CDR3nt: TGCAGCGTTGAAGGGGGGGATTCGACGCAGACAACGGACTACGAGCAGTACTTC

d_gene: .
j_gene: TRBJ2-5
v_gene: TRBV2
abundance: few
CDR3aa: CASSNPGYQETQYF
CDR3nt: TGTGCCAGCAGTAACCCGGGTTACCAAGAGACCCAGTACTTC

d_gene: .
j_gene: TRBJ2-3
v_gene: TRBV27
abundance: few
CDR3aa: CASSFTTIRGDTQYF
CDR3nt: TGTGCCAGCAGTTTTACCACCATCCGAGGAGATACGCAGTATTTT

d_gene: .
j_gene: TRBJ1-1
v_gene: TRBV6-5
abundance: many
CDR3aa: CASSWDQGTEAFF
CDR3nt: TGTGCCAGCAGTTGGGACCAAGGCACTGAAGCTTTCTTT

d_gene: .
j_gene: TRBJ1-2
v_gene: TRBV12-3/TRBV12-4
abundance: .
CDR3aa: CASSLEPGLRTYGYTF
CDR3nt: TGTGCCAGCAGTTTAGAGCCGGGTCTTAGGACCTATGGCTACACCTTC

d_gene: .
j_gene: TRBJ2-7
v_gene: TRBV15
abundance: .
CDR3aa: CATSRGWGADEQYF
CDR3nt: TGTGCCACCAGCAGAGGGTGGGGGGCGGATGAGCAGTACTTC

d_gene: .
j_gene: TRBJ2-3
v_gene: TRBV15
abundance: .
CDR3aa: CATSREGRDTQYF
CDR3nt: TGTGCCACCAGCCGAGAGGGGAGAGATACGCAGTATTTT

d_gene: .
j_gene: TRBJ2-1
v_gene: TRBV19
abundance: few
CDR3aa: CASSIMGASYNEQFF
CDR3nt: TGTGCCAGTAGTATAATGGGGGCATCCTACAATGAGCAGTTCTTC

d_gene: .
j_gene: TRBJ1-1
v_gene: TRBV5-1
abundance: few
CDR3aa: CASSTGTGNTEAFF
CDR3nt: TGCGCCAGCAGCACCGGGACGGGGAACACTGAAGCTTTCTTT

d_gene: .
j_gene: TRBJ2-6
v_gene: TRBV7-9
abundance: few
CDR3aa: CASSGPGHRFTGANVLTF
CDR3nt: TGTGCCAGCAGCGGGCCGGGACACCGTTTCACTGGGGCCAACGTCCTGACTTTC

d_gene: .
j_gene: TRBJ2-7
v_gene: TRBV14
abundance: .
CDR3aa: CASSQDPGMPSYEQYF
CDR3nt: TGTGCCAGCAGCCAAGACCCAGGGATGCCATCCTACGAGCAGTACTTC

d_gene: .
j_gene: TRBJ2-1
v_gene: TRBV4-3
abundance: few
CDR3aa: CASSQDRRGFNEQFF
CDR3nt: TGCGCCAGCAGCCAAGATCGGAGAGGGTTCAATGAGCAGTTCTTC

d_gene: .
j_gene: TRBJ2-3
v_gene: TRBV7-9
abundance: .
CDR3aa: CASCGAGTDTLYF
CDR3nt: TGTGCCAGCTGCGGGGCGGGCACAGATACGCTGTATTTT

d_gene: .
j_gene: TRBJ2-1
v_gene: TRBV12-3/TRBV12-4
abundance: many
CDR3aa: CASRIGRESYNEQFF
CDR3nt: TGTGCCAGCAGAATTGGTAGGGAGTCCTACAATGAGCAGTTCTTC

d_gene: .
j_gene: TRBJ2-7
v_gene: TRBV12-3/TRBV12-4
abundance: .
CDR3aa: CASSYQGPSYEQYF
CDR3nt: TGTGCCAGCAGTTACCAGGGACCTTCCTACGAGCAGTACTTC

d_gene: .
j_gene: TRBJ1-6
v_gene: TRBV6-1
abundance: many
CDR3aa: CASSLFYISIKVYFYNSPLHF
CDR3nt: TGTGCCAGCAGCCTATTCTATATATCCATTAAGGTCTACTTCTATAATTCACCCCTCCACTTT

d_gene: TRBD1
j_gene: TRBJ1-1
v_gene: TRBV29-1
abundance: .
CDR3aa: CSVAGQGSFGAFF
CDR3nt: TGCAGCGTCGCGGGACAGGGGAGTTTTGGAGCTTTCTTT

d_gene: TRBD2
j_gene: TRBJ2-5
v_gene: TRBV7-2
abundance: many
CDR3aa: CASSLGLAGGHIETQYF
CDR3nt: TGTGCCAGCAGCTTAGGACTAGCGGGGGGGCATATTGAGACCCAGTACTTC

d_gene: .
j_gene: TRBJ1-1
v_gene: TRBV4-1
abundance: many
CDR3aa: CASSQDTGSNTEAFF
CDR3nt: TGCGCCAGCAGCCAAGATACAGGGTCGAACACTGAAGCTTTCTTT

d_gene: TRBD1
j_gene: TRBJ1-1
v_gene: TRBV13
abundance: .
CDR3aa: CASSLRDSFTEAFF
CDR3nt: TGTGCCAGCAGCTTACGGGACAGTTTCACTGAAGCTTTCTTT

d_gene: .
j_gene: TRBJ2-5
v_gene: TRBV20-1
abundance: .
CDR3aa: CSARGGDVQETQYF
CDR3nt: TGCAGTGCTAGAGGGGGAGACGTACAAGAGACCCAGTACTTC

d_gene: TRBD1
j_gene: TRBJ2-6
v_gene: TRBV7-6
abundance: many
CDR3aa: CASSRDSSGANVLTF
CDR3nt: TGTGCCAGCAGCCGGGACAGTTCGGGGGCCAACGTCCTGACTTTC

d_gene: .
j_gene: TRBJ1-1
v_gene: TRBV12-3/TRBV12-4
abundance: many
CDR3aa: CASSLGYTPMNTEAFF
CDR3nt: TGTGCCAGCAGTTTAGGGTACACCCCTATGAACACTGAAGCTTTCTTT

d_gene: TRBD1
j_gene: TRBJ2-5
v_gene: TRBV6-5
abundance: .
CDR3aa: CATDAGTGRGETQYF
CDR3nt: TGTGCCACCGATGCCGGGACAGGGAGAGGAGAGACCCAGTACTTC

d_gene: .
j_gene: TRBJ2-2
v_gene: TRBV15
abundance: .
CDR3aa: CATSSPVQLIGELFF
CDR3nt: TGTGCCACCAGCAGCCCCGTACAGCTAATCGGGGAGCTGTTTTTT

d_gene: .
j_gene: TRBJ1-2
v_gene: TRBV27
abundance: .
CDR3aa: CASNPLGPSPYGYTF
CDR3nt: TGTGCCAGCAACCCCCTAGGACCTTCCCCCTATGGCTACACCTTC

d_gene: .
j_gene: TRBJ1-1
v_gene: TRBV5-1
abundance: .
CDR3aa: CASWNSRSEAFF
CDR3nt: TGCGCCAGTTGGAACTCCCGAAGTGAAGCTTTCTTT

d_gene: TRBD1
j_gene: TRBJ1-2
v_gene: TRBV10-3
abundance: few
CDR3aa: CAISVSEQGSYGYTF
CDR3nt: TGTGCCATCAGTGTTTCGGAACAGGGGAGCTATGGCTACACCTTC

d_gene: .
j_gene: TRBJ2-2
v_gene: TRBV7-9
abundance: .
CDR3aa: CASSLPSLTGELFF
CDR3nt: TGTGCCAGCAGCTTACCCTCATTAACCGGGGAGCTGTTTTTT

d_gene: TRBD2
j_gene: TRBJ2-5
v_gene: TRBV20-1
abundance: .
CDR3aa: CSAQKSGTTYQETQYF
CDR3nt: TGCAGTGCTCAGAAATCCGGGACTACGTACCAAGAGACCCAGTACTTC

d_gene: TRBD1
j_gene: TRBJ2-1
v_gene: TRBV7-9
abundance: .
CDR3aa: CASSLVGTGGSSSYNEQFF
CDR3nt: TGTGCCAGCAGCTTAGTTGGGACAGGGGGCTCTAGCTCCTACAATGAGCAGTTCTTC

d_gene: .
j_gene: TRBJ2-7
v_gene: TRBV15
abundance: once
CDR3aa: CATSRVQRNYEQYF
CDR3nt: TGTGCCACCAGCAGGGTCCAGAGAAACTACGAGCAGTACTTC

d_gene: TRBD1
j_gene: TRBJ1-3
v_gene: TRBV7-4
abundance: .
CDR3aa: CASSLSRDSFFSGNTIYF
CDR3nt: TGTGCCAGCAGCTTATCCCGGGACAGTTTTTTCTCTGGAAACACCATATATTTT

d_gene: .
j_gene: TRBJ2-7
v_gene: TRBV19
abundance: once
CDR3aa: CASSAVQGAYEQYF
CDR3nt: TGTGCCAGTAGCGCGGTGCAGGGAGCCTACGAGCAGTACTTC

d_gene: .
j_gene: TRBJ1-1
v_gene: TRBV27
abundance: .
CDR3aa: CASSLAVATEAFF
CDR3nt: TGTGCCAGCAGTTTGGCGGTTGCCACTGAAGCTTTCTTT

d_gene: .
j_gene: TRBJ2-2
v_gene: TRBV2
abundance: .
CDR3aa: CAINTNTGELFF
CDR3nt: TGTGCCATCAACACCAACACCGGGGAGCTGTTTTTT

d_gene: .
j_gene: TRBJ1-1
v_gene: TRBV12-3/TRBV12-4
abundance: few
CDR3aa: CASSPRGRAGEAFF
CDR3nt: TGTGCCAGCAGTCCCCGGGGCAGGGCGGGTGAAGCTTTCTTT

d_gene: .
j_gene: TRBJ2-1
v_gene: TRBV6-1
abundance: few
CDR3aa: CASVPPGPNEQFF
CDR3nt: TGTGCCAGCGTTCCCCCCGGCCCCAATGAGCAGTTCTTC